Sequencing of this TCR beta chain was carried out in a study of blood T cell repertoires in COVID-19. Overall study: Samples taken during acute and convalescent COVID-19 were collected in the United States, Italy and Spain.

Only in-frame clones appear in the TCRdb table, and some are missing; sequencing was by immunoSEQ multiplex PCR. The sample has about 94,000 clones; about four fifths are singletons. The CDR3 runs to 18 residues. Germline CDR1 MRHNA, CDR2 SNTAGT. V gave up 8 bases and J gave up 0 bases, with 23 bases separating them. Sequencing was done on a sample of peripheral blood. This chain connects TRBV6-4 to TRBJ1-5; D perhaps matches TRBD1 (6 bases). This sequence originates from a human donor in a cohort sampled during active COVID-19. The CDR3 coding sequence is TGTGCCAGCCACCAGGTCCGCGCAGGGGCTTATAGCAATCAGCCCCAGCATTTT. This codes for CASHQVRAGAYSNQPQHF.